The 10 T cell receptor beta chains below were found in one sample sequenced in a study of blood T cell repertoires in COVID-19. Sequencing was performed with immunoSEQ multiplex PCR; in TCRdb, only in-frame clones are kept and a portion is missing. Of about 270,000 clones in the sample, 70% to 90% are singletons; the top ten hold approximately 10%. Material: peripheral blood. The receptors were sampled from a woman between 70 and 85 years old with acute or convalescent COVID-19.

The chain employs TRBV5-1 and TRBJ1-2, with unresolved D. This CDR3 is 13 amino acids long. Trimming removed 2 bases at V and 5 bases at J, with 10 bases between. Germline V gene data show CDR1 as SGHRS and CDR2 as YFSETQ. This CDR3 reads CASSFPGGYGYTF. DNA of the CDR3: TGCGCCAGCAGCTTCCCGGGCGGGTATGGCTACACCTTC. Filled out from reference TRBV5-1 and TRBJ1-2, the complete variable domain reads KAGVTQTPRYLIKTRGQQVTLSCSPISGHRSVSWYQQTPGQGLQFLFEYFSETQRNKGNFPGRFSGRQFSNSRSEMNVSTLELGDSALYLCASSFPGGYGYTFGSGTRLTVV.

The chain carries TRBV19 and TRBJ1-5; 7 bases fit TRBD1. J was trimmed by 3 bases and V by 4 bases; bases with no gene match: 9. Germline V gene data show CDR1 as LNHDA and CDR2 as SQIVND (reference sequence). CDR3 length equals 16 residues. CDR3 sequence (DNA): TGTGCCAGTAGTAAGACTCCCGGACAGGTCAATCAGCCCCAGCATTTT. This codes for CASSKTPGQVNQPQHF.

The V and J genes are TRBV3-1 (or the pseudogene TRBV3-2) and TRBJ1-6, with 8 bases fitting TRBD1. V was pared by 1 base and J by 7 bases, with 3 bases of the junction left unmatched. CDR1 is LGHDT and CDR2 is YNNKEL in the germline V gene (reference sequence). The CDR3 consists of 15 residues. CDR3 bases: TGTGCCAGCAGCCAAGGTAACAGGGGGAATTCACCCCTCCACTTT. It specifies CASSQGNRGNSPLHF.

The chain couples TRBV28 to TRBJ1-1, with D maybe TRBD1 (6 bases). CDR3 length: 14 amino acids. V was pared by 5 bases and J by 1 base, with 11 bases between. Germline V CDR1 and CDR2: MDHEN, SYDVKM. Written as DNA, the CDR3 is TGTGCCAGCAGTCTTAGCAGGGGGAACACTGAAGCTTTCTTT. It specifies CASSLSRGNTEAFF.

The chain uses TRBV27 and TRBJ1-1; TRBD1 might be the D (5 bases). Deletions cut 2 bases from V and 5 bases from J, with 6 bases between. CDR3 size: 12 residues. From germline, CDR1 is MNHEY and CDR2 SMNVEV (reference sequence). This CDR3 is CASSLKGTEAFF. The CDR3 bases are TGTGCCAGCAGTTTAAAGGGGACTGAAGCTTTCTTT.

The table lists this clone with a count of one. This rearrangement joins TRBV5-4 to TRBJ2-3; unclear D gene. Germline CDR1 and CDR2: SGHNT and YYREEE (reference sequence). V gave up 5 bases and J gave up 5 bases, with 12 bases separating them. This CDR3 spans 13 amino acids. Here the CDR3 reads CASRARQVDTQYF. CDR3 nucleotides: TGTGCCAGCAGGGCTCGTCAGGTAGATACGCAGTATTTT.

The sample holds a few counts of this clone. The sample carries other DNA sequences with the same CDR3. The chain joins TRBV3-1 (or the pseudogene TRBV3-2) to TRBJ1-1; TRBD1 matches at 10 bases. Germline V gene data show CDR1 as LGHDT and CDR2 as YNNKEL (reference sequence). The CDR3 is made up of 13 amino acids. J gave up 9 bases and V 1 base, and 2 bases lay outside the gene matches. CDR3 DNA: TGTGCCAGCAGCCAAGGGGGACAGGGGAAAGCTTTCTTT. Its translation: CASSQGGQGKAFF.

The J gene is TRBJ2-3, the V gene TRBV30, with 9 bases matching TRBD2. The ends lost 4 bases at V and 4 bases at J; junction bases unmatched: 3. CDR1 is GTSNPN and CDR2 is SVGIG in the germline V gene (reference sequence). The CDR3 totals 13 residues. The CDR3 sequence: CAWIGTSPDTQYF. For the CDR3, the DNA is TGTGCCTGGATCGGGACTAGCCCAGATACGCAGTATTTT. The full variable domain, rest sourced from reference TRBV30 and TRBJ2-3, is SQTIHQWPATLVQPVGSPLSLECTVEGTSNPNLYWYRQAAGRGLQLLFYSVGIGQISSEVPQNLSASRPQDRQFILSSKKLLLSDSGFYLCAWIGTSPDTQYFGPGTRLTVL.

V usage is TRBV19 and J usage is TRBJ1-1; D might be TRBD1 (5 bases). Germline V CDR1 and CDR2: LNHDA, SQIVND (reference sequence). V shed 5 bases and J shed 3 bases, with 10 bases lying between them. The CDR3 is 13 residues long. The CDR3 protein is CASSSAGYTEAFF. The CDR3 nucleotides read TGTGCCAGTAGTTCGGCAGGGTACACTGAAGCTTTCTTT.

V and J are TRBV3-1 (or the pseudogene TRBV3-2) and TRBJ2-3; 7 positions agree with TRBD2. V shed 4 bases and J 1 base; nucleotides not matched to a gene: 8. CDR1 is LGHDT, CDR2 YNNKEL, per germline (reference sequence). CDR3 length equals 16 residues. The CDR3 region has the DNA TGTGCCAGCAGCCTCTTTCGGGGGGAGGGCACAGATACGCAGTATTTT. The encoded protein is CASSLFRGEGTDTQYF.